Below are 22 T cell receptor beta chains sequenced from a single sample in a study of blood T cell repertoires in COVID-19. Using immunoSEQ multiplex PCR, the repertoire was profiled, and TCRdb retains in-frame clones only, with some absent. The table shows 300,000 or so clones, with 90% occurring only once. Sequencing used PBMCs or T cells enriched from blood (not recorded which). These receptor sequences come from a woman in her 30s who had recovered from COVID-19.

The sample holds a few counts of this clone. The chain recombines TRBV7-9 with TRBJ2-7; D is unresolved. The CDR3 has 15 residues. Germline V gene data show CDR1 as SEHNR and CDR2 as FQNEAQ (reference sequence). Trimming took off 5 bases at V and 4 bases at J, with 18 bases between the two ends. CDR3 sequence: CASSRENEVSYEQYF. The CDR3, as DNA: TGTGCCAGCAGCCGCGAAAATGAGGTTTCATACGAGCAGTACTTC.

The chain joins TRBV7-3 to TRBJ2-1, with 8 bases that match TRBD1. The CDR3 has 13 residues. V lost 4 bases, J lost 7 bases, and 3 bases stayed unmatched. Per germline, CDR1 SGHTA and CDR2 FQGTGA. The CDR3 DNA is TGTGCCAGCAGCTCTTACAGGGGGAATGAGCAGTTCTTC. It specifies CASSSYRGNEQFF.

This chain uses TRBV6-5 with TRBJ1-1; TRBD1 matches at 11 bases. CDR1 and CDR2 (germline): MNHEY, SVGAGI. V lost 5 bases, J lost 4 bases, and 6 bases stayed unmatched. This CDR3 is 15 amino acids long. Here the CDR3 DNA reads TGTGCCAGCAGTCCCCGGGACAGGGGGAGCACTGAAGCTTTCTTT. It translates to CASSPRDRGSTEAFF.

The chain is built from TRBV11-3 and TRBJ2-2, with 8 bases aligning to TRBD2. In germline, CDR1 is SGHNT, CDR2 YENEEA. Trimming cost V 8 bases and J 2 bases; bases outside gene matches: 4. The CDR3 is 14 residues long. CDR3: CASGVAGNTGELFF. CDR3 bases: TGTGCCAGCGGGGTAGCGGGAAACACCGGGGAGCTGTTTTTT.

Remarks on this clone: Relative to the germline gene, one junction end is altered; a read error may explain this. In DNA form, the CDR3 reads TGTGCCAGCACTTACCTGACGGACAGGGACTCCCGACGTGACACTGAAGCTTTCTTT. This sequence encodes CASTYLTDRDSRRDTEAFF. The rearrangement joins TRBV6-2 or TRBV6-3 to TRBJ1-1; 8 nucleotides agree with TRBD1. Germline lookup yields CDR1 MNHEY and CDR2 SVGEGT. CDR3 length: 19 residues.

The gene calls are TRBV28 and TRBJ2-1, with 10 positions matching TRBD2. V lost 6 bases, J lost 6 bases, and 8 bases stayed unmatched. This CDR3 contains 15 residues. Germline assignment: CDR1 MDHEN and CDR2 SYDVKM. The CDR3 is CASRTTSGASNEQFF. CDR3 nucleotides: TGTGCCAGCAGAACCACTAGCGGGGCCTCCAATGAGCAGTTCTTC.

This clone was observed a handful of times. The CDR3, as DNA: TGTGCCAGCAGCTCCCCCCCGGTATACGAGCAGTACTTC. Translated: CASSSPPVYEQYF. This chain uses TRBV7-2 with TRBJ2-7, with D unresolved. V lost 4 bases and J lost 4, with 11 bases in between. The CDR3 covers 13 residues. The V gene's germline CDR1 is SGHTA and CDR2 FQGNSA.

The chain combines TRBV4-3 with TRBJ2-1, with D possibly matching TRBD1 (6 bases). Trimming took 3 bases from V and 10 from J, leaving 16 bases between them. Germline lookup yields CDR1 LGHNA and CDR2 YSLEER. There are 14 residues in the CDR3. For the CDR3, the DNA is TGCGCCAGCAGCCATGGTATTCCGGGACACGAGCAGTTCTTC. Its translation is CASSHGIPGHEQFF.

The chain couples TRBV14 to TRBJ2-7, with D perhaps TRBD2 (6 bases). The CDR3 is made up of 15 amino acids. Germline V gene lookup returns CDR1 SGHDN and CDR2 FVKESK. V was pared by 2 bases and J by 0 bases, with 11 bases between. The CDR3 DNA reads as TGTGCCAGCAGCCAATTTCGCGGGGCCTCCTACGAGCAGTACTTC. Its protein is CASSQFRGASYEQYF.

The chain employs TRBV7-2 and TRBJ2-1, with 13 bases identical to TRBD2. The length of the CDR3 is 15 residues. CDR1 and CDR2 (germline): SGHTA, FQGNSA. The V and J ends lost 5 bases and 4 bases, in that order; junction bases with no gene match: 2. The CDR3 region has the DNA TGTGCCAGCAGCGGGGGACTAGCGGGATACAATGAGCAGTTCTTC. This translates into CASSGGLAGYNEQFF.

The chain combines TRBV6-5 with TRBJ2-1, with D unclear. The V gene lost 0 bases and the J gene lost 8 bases, with 11 bases spanning the gap. Germline V gene data show CDR1 as MNHEY and CDR2 as SVGAGI. The CDR3 contains 14 residues. CDR3 in amino acids: CASSYSPVSHEQFF. CDR3 in DNA: TGTGCCAGCAGTTACTCCCCCGTTTCCCATGAGCAGTTCTTC.

The CDR3 coding sequence is TGTGCCAGCAGTGATAAGGGGGCGCCGGTAATCGGGGAGCTGTTTTTT. Translation: CASSDKGAPVIGELFF. The chain combines TRBV2 with TRBJ2-2; 7 bases fit TRBD1. The CDR3 is 16 amino acids. CDR1 is SNHLY, CDR2 FYNNEI, per germline. V gave up 3 bases and J gave up 7 bases; unmatched junction bases: 11.

The chain employs TRBV6-2 or TRBV6-3 and TRBJ1-1; a possible D gene is TRBD1 (5 bases). V was shortened by 0 bases and J by 5 bases, with 13 bases between the two germline ends. The germline CDR1 and CDR2 sequences are MNHEY and SVGEGT. This CDR3 has 15 residues. The CDR3 here is CASSYSGGPRTEAFF. The CDR3 nucleotides read TGTGCCAGCAGTTACTCCGGGGGTCCTAGAACTGAAGCTTTCTTT.

The rearrangement joins TRBV24-1 to TRBJ2-2, with 9 bases that match TRBD1. V shed 4 bases and J 9 bases; nucleotides not matched to a gene: 2. Germline CDR1 reads KGHDR; CDR2 reads SFDVKD. CDR3 length: 13 amino acids. CDR3 amino acids: CATSEDRGRELFF. The DNA for the CDR3 is TGTGCCACCAGTGAGGACAGGGGCAGGGAGCTGTTTTTT.

The chain has TRBV6-5 and TRBJ2-2; D may be TRBD1 (5 bases). This CDR3 contains 15 residues. V was pared by 6 bases and J by 4 bases, with 15 bases between. Germline V CDR1 and CDR2: MNHEY, SVGAGI. DNA of the CDR3: TGTGCCAGCAGGCTACAGGTGACAAGCACCGGGGAGCTGTTTTTT. This sequence encodes CASRLQVTSTGELFF.

Concerning this clone: Other nucleotide sequences in the sample specify the same CDR3. V gene TRBV10-1 combines with J gene TRBJ2-5; 9 nucleotides line up with TRBD2. J was trimmed by 4 bases and V by 0 bases; bases with no gene match: 6. The CDR3 is 16 amino acids. CDR1 and CDR2 (germline): WNHNN, SYGVQD (reference sequence). The CDR3 coding sequence is TGCGCCAGCAGTGAGTCCGGTAGCGGGAGTACAGAGACCCAGTACTTC. As protein: CASSESGSGSTETQYF.

The CDR3, as DNA: TGTGCCAGTAGGGGCCAAACGGGACAGGGCAACTATGGCTACACCTTC. This encodes CASRGQTGQGNYGYTF. This chain connects TRBV25-1 to TRBJ1-2, with 9 bases identical to TRBD1. V trimming: 9 bases; J trimming: 2 bases; junction bases outside the gene matches: 13. Germline lookup yields CDR1 MGHDK and CDR2 SYGVNS. This CDR3 has 16 residues.

The chain has TRBV28 and TRBJ1-2; 8 nucleotides line up with TRBD1. CDR1 MDHEN and CDR2 SYDVKM come from the germline V gene. With V trimmed by 2 bases and J by 3 bases, 11 bases remained unmatched. This CDR3 is 17 amino acids long. This CDR3 is CASSLPPSGGLDYGYTF. In nucleotides, the CDR3 is TGTGCCAGCAGTTTACCCCCTTCAGGGGGCCTGGACTATGGCTACACCTTC.

This sequence joins TRBV29-1 and TRBJ2-3; weak D call: TRBD1 (5 bases). This CDR3 contains 13 residues. The ends were cut back, 8 bases at V and 0 bases at J, with 12 bases in the middle. CDR1 SQVTM and CDR2 ANQGSEA come from the germline V gene. CDR3 loop: CSSTRQSTDTQYF. The CDR3 nucleotides are TGCAGCTCCACCAGACAGAGCACAGATACGCAGTATTTT.

The chain carries TRBV21-1 and TRBJ1-4; no DNA check was done on the table's D call, TRBD1. TRBV21-1 is tagged as a pseudogene. The CDR3 runs to 12 residues. The CDR3 coding sequence is TGTGCCAGCACCATCCCTAATGAAAAACTGTTTTTT. It yields the protein CASTIPNEKLFF.

V is TRBV7-2 and J is TRBJ1-5, with D possibly matching TRBD1 (5 bases). V was cut by 5 bases and J by 0 bases, with 11 bases left in between. This CDR3 spans 15 amino acids. From germline, CDR1 is SGHTA and CDR2 FQGNSA. Written as DNA, the CDR3 is TGTGCCAGCAGCCCCCCGGGGGGTAGCAATCAGCCCCAGCATTTT. Its protein is CASSPPGGSNQPQHF.

The CDR3: CAISETGQGARNSPLHF. The CDR3 nucleotides are TGTGCCATCAGTGAGACGGGACAGGGGGCTCGGAATTCACCCCTCCACTTT. The V call is TRBV10-3, the J call TRBJ1-6, with 12 bases lining up with TRBD1. V dropped 2 bases and J dropped 7; count of bases not matched to a gene: 6. The CDR3 consists of 17 residues. Per the germline V gene, CDR1 is ENHRY and CDR2 is SYGVKD.